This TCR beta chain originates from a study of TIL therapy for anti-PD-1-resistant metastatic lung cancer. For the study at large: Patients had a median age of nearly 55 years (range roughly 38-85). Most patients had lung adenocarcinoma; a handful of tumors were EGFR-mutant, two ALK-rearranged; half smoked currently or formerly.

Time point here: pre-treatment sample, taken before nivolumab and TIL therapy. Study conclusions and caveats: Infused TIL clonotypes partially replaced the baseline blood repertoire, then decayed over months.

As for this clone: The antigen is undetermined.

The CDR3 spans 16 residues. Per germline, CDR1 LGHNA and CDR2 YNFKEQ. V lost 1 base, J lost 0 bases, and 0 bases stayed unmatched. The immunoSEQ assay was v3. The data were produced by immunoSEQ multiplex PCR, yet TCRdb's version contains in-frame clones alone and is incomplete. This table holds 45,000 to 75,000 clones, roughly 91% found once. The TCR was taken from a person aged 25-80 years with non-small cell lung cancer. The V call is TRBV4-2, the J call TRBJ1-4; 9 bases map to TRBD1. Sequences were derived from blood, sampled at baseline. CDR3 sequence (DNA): TGTGCCAGCAGCCAAGGACAGGGGGCAACTAATGAAAAACTGTTTTTT. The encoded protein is CASSQGQGATNEKLFF.